The clone carrying this TCR beta chain was seen a few times. No antigen is known for it. The source of the sample is a study of blood T cells in healthy people across ages. Germline V CDR1 and CDR2: DFQATT, SNEGSKA (reference sequence). This CDR3 comprises 15 residues. Together with a sample-barcoded 5' primer, a J-beta primer mix was included in a second PCR lasting roughly 6 to 12 cycles. A template-switch adaptor that had 12 random nucleotides put a tag on each cDNA molecule. Any given sample supplied a minimum of 2.5 million CDR3-containing paired-end reads. A single record per CDR3 protein comes from TCRdb applying MiXCR to the 5' RACE reads. In the table there are some 1.8 million distinct CDR3 sequences, around 40% of which are singletons. Study outcomes and limitations: Greater diversity and more naive CD4+ cells were seen in long-lived donors than in aged donors.

The chain combines TRBV20-1 with TRBJ2-7, with 11 bases identical to TRBD1. The sample was blood. This clonotype originated in a human donor in good health. This chain's CDR3 is CSEFPGDRGSYEQYF. The CDR3 region has the DNA TGCAGCGAATTCCCCGGGGACAGGGGGTCCTACGAGCAGTACTTC.